This TCR beta chain is drawn from a study of Ad26.COV2.S vaccination and SARS-CoV-2 variants. TCRdb's table, derived via immunoSEQ multiplex PCR, lists solely in-frame clones and lacks some. The table shows 430,000 or so clones, with 75% to 95% occurring only once. CDR3 length equals 15 residues. V lost 4 bases and J lost 3; bases outside the gene matches: 2. Germline V lookup: CDR1 SGHVS, CDR2 FNYEAQ. This sample's treatment: 19 received Ad26.COV2.S at low or high dose, single or two shots; 5 received placebo; per-sample allocation not given. Specimen acquisition occurred on day 63 following the initial vaccine or placebo injection.

The source material was peripheral blood, sampled in a trial of Ad26.COV2.S vaccine versus placebo. The sequence was obtained from a person between 18 and 65 years old who received the Ad26.COV2.S COVID-19 vaccine or a placebo. V usage is TRBV7-6 and J usage is TRBJ2-5, with 13 bases matching TRBD2. The CDR3 here is CASSSGTSGEETQYF. DNA for the CDR3: TGTGCCAGCAGCTCCGGGACTAGCGGGGAAGAGACCCAGTACTTC.